The sequence of this TCR beta chain was determined in a study of shared clonotypes between healthy human individuals. Sequencing was performed with immunoSEQ multiplex PCR; in TCRdb, only in-frame clones are kept and a portion is missing. In the table there are about 1 million clones, about 75% of which are singletons. Germline CDR1 is SQVTM and CDR2 is ANQGSEA. The CDR3 spans 13 residues. Trimming cost V 6 bases and J 3 bases, with 11 bases left between them. The sequenced sample was memory CD4+ T cells sorted from blood. As for subset: CD45RA-negative fraction. The origin of this receptor is a man aged 18 to 29 in good health. The rearrangement joins TRBV29-1 to TRBJ2-2; maybe TRBD1 (6 bases). The DNA for the CDR3 is TGCAGCGTGCCTTGGACAGACACCGGGGAGCTGTTTTTT. Residues: CSVPWTDTGELFF.